The T cell receptor (beta chain) under discussion was sequenced for a study of CD8+ T cells in alopecia areata. Regarding the study as a whole: Lesional tissue from the scalp (especially in alopecia totalis/universalis) showed higher clonality than normal scalp.

Concerning this clone itself: Its specificity is unknown.

RNA extraction and reverse transcription yielded cDNA as sequencing template. Sequencing was performed with immunoSEQ multiplex PCR; in TCRdb, only in-frame clones are kept and a portion is missing. The profile shows around 100,000 clones, around 50% of them singletons. The germline gives CDR1 ENHRY, CDR2 SYGVKD. With 6 bases clipped from V and 5 bases from J, the junction kept 9 bases outside the gene matches. This CDR3 region has 15 residues. Treatment: oral pan-JAK inhibitor, 5-10 mg twice daily. The material was CD8+ T cells sorted from blood, obtained at week 24, from a patient treated with tofacitinib. The sequence was obtained from a human donor with alopecia areata. The genes are TRBV10-3 and TRBJ2-5; 10 bases map to TRBD2. In DNA form, the CDR3 reads TGTGCCATCAGGGGAGCGGGGGGGCCCACGGAGACCCAGTACTTC. The encoded protein is CAIRGAGGPTETQYF.